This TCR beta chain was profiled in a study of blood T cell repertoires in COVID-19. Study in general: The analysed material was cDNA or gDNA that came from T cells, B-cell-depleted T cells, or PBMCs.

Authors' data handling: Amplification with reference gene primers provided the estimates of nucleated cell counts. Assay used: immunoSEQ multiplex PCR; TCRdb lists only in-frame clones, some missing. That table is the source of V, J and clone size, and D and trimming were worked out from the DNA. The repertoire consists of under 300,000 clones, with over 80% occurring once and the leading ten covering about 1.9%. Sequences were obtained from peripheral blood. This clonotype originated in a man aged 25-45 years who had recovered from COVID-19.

The CDR3 here is CASSPQEYSGEAFF. DNA of the CDR3: TGTGCCAGCTCACCACAGGAGTATTCGGGTGAAGCTTTCTTT. The chain has TRBV18 and TRBJ1-1; D is unclear. The CDR3 consists of 14 residues. Germline lookup yields CDR1 KGHSH and CDR2 LQKENI. Trimming removed 1 base at V and 7 bases at J, with 13 bases between.